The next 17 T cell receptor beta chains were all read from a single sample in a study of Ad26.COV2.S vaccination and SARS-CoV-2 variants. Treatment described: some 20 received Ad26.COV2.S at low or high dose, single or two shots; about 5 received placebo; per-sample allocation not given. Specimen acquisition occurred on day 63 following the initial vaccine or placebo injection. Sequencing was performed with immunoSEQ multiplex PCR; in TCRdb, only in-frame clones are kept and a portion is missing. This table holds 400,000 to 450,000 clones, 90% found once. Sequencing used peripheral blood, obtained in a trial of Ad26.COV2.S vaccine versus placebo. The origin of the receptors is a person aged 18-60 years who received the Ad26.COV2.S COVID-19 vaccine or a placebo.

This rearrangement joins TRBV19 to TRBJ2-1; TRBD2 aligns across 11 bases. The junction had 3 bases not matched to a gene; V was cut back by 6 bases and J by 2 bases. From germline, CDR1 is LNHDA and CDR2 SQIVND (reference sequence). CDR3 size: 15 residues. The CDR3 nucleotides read TGTGCCAGTAGGGTAGCGGGAGGGCCCTACAATGAGCAGTTCTTC. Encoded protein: CASRVAGGPYNEQFF.

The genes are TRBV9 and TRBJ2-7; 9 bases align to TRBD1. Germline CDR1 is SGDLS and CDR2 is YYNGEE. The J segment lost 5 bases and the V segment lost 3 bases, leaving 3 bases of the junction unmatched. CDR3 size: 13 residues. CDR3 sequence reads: CASSGTGAHEQYF. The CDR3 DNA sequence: TGTGCCAGCAGCGGGACAGGGGCCCACGAGCAGTACTTC.

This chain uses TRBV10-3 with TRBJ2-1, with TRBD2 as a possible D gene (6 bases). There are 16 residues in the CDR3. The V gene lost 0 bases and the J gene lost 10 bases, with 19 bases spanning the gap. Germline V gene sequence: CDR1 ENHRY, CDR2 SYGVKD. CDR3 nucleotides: TGTGCCATCAGTGAGTCGGGAGGACGAAGGGAGCTCGAGCAGTTCTTC. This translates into CAISESGGRRELEQFF.

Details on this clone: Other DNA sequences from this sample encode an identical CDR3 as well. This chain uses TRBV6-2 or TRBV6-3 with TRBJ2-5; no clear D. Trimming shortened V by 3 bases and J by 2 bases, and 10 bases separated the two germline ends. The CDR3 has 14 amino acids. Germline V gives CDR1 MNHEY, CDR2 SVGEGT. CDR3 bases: TGTGCCAGCAGTTATCGAGCAAGACAAGAGACCCAGTACTTC. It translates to CASSYRARQETQYF.

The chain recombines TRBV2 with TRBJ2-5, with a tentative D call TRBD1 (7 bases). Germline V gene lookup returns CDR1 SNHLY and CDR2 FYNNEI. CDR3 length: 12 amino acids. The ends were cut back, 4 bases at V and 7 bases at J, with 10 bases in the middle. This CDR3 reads CASSGQGGTQYF. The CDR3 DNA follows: TGTGCCAGCAGTGGACAGGGAGGGACCCAGTACTTC. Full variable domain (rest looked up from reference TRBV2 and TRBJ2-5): EPEVTQTPSHQVTQMGQEVILRCVPISNHLYFYWYRQILGQKVEFLVSFYNNEISEKSEIFDDQFSVERPDGSNFTLKIRSTKLEDSAMYFCASSGQGGTQYFGPGTRLLVL.

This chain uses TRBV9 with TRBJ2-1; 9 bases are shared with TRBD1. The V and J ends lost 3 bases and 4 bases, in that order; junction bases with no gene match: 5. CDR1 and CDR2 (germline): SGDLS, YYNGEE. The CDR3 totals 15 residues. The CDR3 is CASSGGTGPYNEQFF. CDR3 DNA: TGTGCCAGCAGCGGAGGGACAGGGCCTTACAATGAGCAGTTCTTC.

Written as DNA, the CDR3 is TGTGCCAGCAGCCTGGTCGGGACAGAAGATTCACCCCTCCACTTT. Its translation: CASSLVGTEDSPLHF. The chain is built from TRBV7-2 and TRBJ1-6; 7 nucleotides match TRBD1. The length of the CDR3 is 15 residues. The germline CDR1 and CDR2 sequences are SGHTA and FQGNSA. The V segment lost 5 bases and the J segment 8 bases; nucleotides outside the gene matches: 9. Drawing the rest from reference TRBV7-2 and TRBJ1-6, the complete variable domain is GAGVSQSPSNKVTEKGKDVELRCDPISGHTALYWYRQSLGQGLEFLIYFQGNSAPDKSGLPSDRFSAERTGGSVSTLTIQRTQQEDSAVYLCASSLVGTEDSPLHFGNGTRLTVT.

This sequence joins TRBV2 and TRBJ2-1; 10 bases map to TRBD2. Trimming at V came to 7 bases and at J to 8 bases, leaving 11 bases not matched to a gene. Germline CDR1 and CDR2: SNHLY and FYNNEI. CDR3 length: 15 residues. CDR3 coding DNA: TGTGCCAGCACGTCTAGCGGGAGCCGGGGGCATGAGCAGTTCTTC. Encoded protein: CASTSSGSRGHEQFF.

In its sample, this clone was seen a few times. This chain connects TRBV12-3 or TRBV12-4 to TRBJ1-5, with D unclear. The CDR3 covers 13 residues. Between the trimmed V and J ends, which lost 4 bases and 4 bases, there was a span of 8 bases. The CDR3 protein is CASSSWENQPQHF. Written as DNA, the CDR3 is TGTGCCAGCAGTTCATGGGAGAATCAGCCCCAGCATTTT.

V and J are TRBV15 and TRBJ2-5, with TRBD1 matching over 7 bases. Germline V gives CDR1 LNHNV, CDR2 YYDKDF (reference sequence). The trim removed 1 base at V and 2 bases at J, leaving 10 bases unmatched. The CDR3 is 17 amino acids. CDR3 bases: TGTGCCACCAGCAGAGCCGGACGACAGGGCGGGCAAGAGACCCAGTACTTC. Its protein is CATSRAGRQGGQETQYF. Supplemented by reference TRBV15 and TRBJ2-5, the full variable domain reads DAMVIQNPRYQVTQFGKPVTLSCSQTLNHNVMYWYQQKSSQAPKLLFHYYDKDFNNEADTPDNFQSRRPNTSFCFLDIRSPGLGDTAMYLCATSRAGRQGGQETQYFGPGTRLLVL.

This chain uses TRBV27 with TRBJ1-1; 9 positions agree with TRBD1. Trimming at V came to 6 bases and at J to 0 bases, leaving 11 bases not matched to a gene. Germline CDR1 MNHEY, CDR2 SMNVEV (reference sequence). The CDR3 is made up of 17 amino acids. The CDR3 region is CASSRPGTGNMNTEAFF. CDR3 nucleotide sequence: TGTGCCAGCAGCCGCCCCGGGACAGGGAACATGAACACTGAAGCTTTCTTT.

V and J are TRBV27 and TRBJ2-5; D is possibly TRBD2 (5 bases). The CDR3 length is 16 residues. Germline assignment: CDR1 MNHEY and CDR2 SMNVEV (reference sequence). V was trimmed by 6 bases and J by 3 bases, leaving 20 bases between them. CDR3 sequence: CASSQDWRAPKETQYF. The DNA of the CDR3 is TGTGCCAGCAGCCAGGACTGGCGGGCGCCCAAAGAGACCCAGTACTTC.

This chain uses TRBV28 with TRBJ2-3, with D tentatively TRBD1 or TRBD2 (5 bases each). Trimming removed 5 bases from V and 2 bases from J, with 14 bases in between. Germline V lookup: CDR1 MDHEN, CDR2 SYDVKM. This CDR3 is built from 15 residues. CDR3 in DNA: TGTGCCAGCAGTCCCGGGGACCTCAACACAGATACGCAGTATTTT. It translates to CASSPGDLNTDTQYF.

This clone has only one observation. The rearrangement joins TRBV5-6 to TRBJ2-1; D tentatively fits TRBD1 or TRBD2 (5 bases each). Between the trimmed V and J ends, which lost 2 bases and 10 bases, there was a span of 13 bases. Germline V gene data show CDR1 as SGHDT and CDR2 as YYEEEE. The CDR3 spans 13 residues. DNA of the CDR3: TGTGCCAGCAGCTTAGGGACCCTGGGAGAGCAGTTCTTC. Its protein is CASSLGTLGEQFF.

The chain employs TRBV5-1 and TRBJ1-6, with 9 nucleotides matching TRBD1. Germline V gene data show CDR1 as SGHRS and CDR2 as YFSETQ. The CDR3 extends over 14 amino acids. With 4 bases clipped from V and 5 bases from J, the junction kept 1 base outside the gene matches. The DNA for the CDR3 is TGCGCCAGCAGCCGACAGGGGGATAATTCACCCCTCCACTTT. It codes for CASSRQGDNSPLHF. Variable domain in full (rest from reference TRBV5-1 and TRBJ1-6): KAGVTQTPRYLIKTRGQQVTLSCSPISGHRSVSWYQQTPGQGLQFLFEYFSETQRNKGNFPGRFSGRQFSNSRSEMNVSTLELGDSALYLCASSRQGDNSPLHFGNGTRLTVT.

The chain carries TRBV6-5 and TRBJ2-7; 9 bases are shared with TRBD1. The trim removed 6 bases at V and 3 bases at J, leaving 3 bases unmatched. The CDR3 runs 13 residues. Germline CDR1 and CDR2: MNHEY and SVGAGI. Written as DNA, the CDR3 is TGTGCCAGCAGGACAGGGGGTTACTACGAGCAGTACTTC. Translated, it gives CASRTGGYYEQYF.

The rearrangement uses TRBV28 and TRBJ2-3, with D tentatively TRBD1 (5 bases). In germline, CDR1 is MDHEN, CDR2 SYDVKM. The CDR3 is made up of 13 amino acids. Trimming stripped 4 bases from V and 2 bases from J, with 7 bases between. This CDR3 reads CASSSDNTDTQYF. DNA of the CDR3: TGTGCCAGCAGTTCGGACAACACAGATACGCAGTATTTT.